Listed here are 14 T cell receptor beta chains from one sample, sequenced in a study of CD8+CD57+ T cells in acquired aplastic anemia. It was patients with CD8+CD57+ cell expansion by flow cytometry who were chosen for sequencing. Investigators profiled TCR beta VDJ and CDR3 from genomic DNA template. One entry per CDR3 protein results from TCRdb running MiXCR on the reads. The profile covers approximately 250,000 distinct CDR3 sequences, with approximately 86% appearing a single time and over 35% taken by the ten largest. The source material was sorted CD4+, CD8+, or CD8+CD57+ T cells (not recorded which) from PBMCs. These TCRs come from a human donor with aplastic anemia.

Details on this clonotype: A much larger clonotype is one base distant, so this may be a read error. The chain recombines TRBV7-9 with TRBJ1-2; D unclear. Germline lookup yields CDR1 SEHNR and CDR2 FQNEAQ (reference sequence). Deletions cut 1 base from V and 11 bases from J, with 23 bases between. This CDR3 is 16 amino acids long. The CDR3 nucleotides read TGTGCCAGCAGCTTAGTACCCGGGGAGCTGCTTTTTGGATACACCTTC. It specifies CASSLVPGELLFGYTF.

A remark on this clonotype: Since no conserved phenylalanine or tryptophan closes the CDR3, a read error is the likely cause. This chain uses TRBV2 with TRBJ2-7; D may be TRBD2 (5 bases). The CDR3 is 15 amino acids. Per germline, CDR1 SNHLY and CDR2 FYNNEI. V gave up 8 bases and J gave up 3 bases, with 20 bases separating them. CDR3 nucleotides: TGTGCCAGCGGGGAGCGAGGGCCCCTACTCTACGAGCAGTACCTC. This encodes CASGERGPLLYEQYL.

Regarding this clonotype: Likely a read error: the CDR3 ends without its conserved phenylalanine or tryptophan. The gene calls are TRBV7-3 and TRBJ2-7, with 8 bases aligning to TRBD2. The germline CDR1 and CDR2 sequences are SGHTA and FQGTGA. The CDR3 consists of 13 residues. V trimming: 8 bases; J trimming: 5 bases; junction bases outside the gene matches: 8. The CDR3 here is CASQSAGAHEQYY. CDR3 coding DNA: TGTGCCAGCCAGTCAGCGGGAGCACACGAGCAGTACTAT.

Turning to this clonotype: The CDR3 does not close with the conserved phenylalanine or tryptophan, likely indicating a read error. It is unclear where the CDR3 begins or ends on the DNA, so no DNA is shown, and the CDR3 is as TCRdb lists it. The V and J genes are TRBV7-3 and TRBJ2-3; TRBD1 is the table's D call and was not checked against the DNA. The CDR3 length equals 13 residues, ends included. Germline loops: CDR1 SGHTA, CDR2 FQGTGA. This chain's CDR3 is CASGDGGTDTQLL.

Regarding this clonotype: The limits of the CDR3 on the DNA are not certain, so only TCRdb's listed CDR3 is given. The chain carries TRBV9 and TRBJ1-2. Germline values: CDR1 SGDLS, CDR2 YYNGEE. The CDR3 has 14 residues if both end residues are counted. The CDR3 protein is CASSASSRGYTFAF.

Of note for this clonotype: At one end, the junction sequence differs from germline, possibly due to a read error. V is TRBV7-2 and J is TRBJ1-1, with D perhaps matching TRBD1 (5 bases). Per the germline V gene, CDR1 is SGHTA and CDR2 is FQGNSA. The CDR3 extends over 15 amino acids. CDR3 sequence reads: CASSYARTRPKHSFF. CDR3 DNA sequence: TGCGCCAGCAGCTATGCTCGGACACGGCCCAAGCATTCTTTCTTT. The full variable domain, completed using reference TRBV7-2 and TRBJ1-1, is GAGVSQSPSNKVTEKGKDVELRCDPISGHTALYWYRQSLGQGLEFLIYFQGNSAPDKSGLPSDRFSAERTGGSVSTLTIQRTQQEDSAVYLCASSYARTRPKHSFFGQGTRLTVV.

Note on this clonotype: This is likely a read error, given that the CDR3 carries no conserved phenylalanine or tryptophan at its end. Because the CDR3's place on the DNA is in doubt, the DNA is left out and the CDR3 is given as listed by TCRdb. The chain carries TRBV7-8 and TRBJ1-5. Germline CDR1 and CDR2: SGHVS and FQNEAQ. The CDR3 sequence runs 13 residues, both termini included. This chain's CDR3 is CANSQIGTGREHT.

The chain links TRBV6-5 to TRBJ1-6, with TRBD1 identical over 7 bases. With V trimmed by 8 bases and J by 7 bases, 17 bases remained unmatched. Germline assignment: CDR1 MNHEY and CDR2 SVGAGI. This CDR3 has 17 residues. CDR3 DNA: TGTGCCAGCCAGGGGGGCGAGGAAACTTTAACAAATTCACCCCTCCACTTT. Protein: CASQGGEETLTNSPLHF.

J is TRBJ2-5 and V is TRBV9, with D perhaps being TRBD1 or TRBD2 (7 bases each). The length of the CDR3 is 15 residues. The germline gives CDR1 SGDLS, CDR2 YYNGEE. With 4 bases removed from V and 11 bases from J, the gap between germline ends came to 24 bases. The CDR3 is CASSSGGDSGKQQYF. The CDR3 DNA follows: TGTGCCAGCAGCTCAGGGGGGGACAGCGGCAAGCAGCAGTACTTC.

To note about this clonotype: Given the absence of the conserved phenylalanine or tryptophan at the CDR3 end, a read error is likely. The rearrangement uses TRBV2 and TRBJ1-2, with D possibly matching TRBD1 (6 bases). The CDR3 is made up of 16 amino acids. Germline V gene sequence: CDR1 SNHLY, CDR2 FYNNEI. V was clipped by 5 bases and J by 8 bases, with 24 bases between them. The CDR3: CASSPPERDNDQGYTS. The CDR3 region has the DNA TGTGCCAGCAGTCCGCCGGAGAGGGACAATGACCAGGGCTACACCTCC.

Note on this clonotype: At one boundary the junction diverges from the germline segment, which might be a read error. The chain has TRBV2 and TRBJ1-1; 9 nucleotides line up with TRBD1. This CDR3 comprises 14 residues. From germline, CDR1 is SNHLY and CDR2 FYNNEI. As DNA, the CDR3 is TGTACCAGCAGTGGGACAGGGCTGTCGACTGAAGCTTTCTTT. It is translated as CTSSGTGLSTEAFF.

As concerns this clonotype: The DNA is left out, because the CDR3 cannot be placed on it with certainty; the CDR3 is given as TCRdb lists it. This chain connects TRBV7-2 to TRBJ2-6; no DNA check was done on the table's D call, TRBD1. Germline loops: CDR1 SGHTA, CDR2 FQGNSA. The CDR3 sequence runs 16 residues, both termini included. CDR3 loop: CASSSTGYEQYVGLTF.

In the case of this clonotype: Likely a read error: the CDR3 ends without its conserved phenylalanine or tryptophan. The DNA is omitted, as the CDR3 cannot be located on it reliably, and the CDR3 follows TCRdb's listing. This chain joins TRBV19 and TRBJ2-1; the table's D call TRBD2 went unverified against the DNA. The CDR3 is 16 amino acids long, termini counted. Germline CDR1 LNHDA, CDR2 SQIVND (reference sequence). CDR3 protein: CASSIASGTYHEQLFV.

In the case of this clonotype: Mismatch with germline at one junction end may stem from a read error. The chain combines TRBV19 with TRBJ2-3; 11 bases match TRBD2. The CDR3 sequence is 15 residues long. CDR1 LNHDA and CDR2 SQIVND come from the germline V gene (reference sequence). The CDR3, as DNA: TGTGCCAGCAGCATAGGGACTAGCGGAAACGATAAGCAGTATTTC. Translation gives CASSIGTSGNDKQYF. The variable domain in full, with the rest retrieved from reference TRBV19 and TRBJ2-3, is DGGITQSPKYLFRKEGQNVTLSCEQNLNHDAMYWYRQDPGQGLRLIYYSQIVNDFQKGDIAEGYSVSREKKESFPLTVTSAQKNPTAFYLCASSIGTSGNDKQYFGPGTRLTVL.